This record concerns one T cell receptor beta chain sequence. Its target antigen remains unknown. Qualities for individual bases were not recorded, and no much larger clone is one base off. The library was made by 5' RACE. The instrument was an Illumina HiSeq 2500. A second PCR of about 6 to 12 cycles was run with a J-beta primer mix and a sample-barcoded 5' primer. A unique molecular identifier was introduced onto each TCR beta cDNA molecule by a template-switch 5' adaptor carrying 12 random nucleotides. Each sample yielded at least 3 million CDR3-containing paired-end reads. First-strand cDNA was synthesized from all RNA with the Mint cDNA synthesis kit, primed by a TRBC-specific oligonucleotide. After uracil-DNA glycosylase treatment, a first 18-cycle PCR used universal primers M1SS and BC2_uni_R on all cDNA. For the original study's pipeline: For normalization, 1 million high-quality reads were randomly selected from each sample, with every read carrying a distinct molecular identifier. Reads with shared molecular identifiers were discarded instead of being binned into consensus sequences. CDR3 identification, clonotype clustering and error correction used MiTCR with a Q25 quality threshold and the strictest error-elimination algorithm. Lower-bound total TCR beta diversity was estimated with a nonparametric unseen species model using Euler transformation. TCRdb reworked the public reads: Q25 trimming with fastp, MiXCR clone assembly, productive beta chains retained. When rows share a CDR3 protein, they turn into one entry using the most common DNA and genes. The V and J calls, along with clone size, are taken from TCRdb and not from the paper's own processing. The sample profile shows roughly 900,000 distinct CDR3 sequences; 40% to 60% of them were found once. Clones ranked in the top ten supply under 15% of the sample.

This sample stems from a study of blood T cells in healthy people across ages (dated by TCRdb to about 2015). For context, the study as a whole: In model experiments, template switching captured about one uniquely barcoded TCR beta cDNA molecule for every two T cells. Using deep sequencing normalized with unique cDNA molecular identifiers, the study measured how TCR beta repertoire diversity changes with age. Donors of different ages were randomly distributed across sequencing lanes to avoid experimental bias. Using the same blood draw, the study looked at two additional independent replicas of 1 million unique cDNA reads for two donors, one aged 18 to 30 and the other aged 80 or older. The donors were split into four age groups: young (average around 17 years), middle-aged (more than 35), aged (62) and long-lived (82).

Here is what the overall study found, with its caveats: Estimates of total diversity from one million sequenced T cells were regarded as lower bounds and underestimates. Bulk unsorted PBMC profiling prevented conclusive comparison of naive and antigen-experienced compartments. The percentage of naive T cells measured by flow cytometry correlated strongly with observed TCR beta diversity. As age increased, observed TCR beta diversity per million T cells dropped in a roughly linear way, and a significant reduction was already evident by age about 36. Donor CMV infection status was unknown, potentially confounding age-related changes in expanded clonotypes. The long-lived group showed more naive CD4+ T cells, fewer expanded clones and increased TCR diversity than the aged group, suggesting age selection.

Systemically healthy Caucasian individuals from Russia, some 38 in total and aged roughly 6 to 100 years, were included as donors. Approximately 9.3 milliliters of peripheral blood were collected from each donor into EDTA-treated Vacutainer tubes. Ficoll-Paque density-gradient centrifugation was used to isolate PBMCs, with at least 6.5 million obtained per sample. Trizol reagent was used to extract total RNA from the PBMCs, yielding at least 5.5 micrograms per sample. Naive CD45RAhigh/CD27high T cell percentages were measured by flow cytometry on a PBMC aliquot from every donor. CDR1 and CDR2, looked up from the germline V gene, are SGHRS and YFSETQ. Reading from cysteine to phenylalanine, the CDR3 counts 15 amino acids. Only the CDR3 portion is preserved as DNA: 45 bases, with reading frame beginning at the first base. Trimming leaves V shorter by 3 bases and J shorter by 4 bases, with the junction holding 8 bases beyond the gene matches.

The sequencing input was blood. The chain employs TRBV5-1 and TRBJ2-3; the junction holds 7 bases that match TRBD1. The TCR originated in a young man in good health. The DNA sequence follows: TGCGCCAGCAGCTCCCAGGGGGTTCTCGCAGATACGCAGTATTTT. Its protein product is CASSSQGVLADTQYF.